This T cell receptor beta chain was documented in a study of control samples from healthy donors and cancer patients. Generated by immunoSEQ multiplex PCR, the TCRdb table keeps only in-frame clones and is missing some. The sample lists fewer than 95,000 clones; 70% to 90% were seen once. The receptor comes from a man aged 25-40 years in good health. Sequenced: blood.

In DNA, the CDR3 is TGTGCCACTGGTGGGAGGGACCCTGGCGAGCAGTACTTC. Protein sequence: CATGGRDPGEQYF. J is TRBJ2-7 and V is TRBV6-5; 7 nucleotides match TRBD2. The CDR3 spans 13 residues. With 10 bases clipped from V and 6 bases from J, the junction kept 12 bases outside the gene matches. Germline-derived CDR1 and CDR2 are MNHEY and SVGAGI.